Shown below are 32 T cell receptor beta chains from a single sample sequenced in a study of CD8 T cells in ankylosing spondylitis. One entry per CDR3 protein results from TCRdb running MiXCR on the 5' RACE reads. The repertoire holds 300,000 to 350,000 distinct CDR3 sequences, with around 21% as singletons. Sequenced input: blood, either unsorted or a sorted T cell fraction (not recorded which). All receptors derive from a female donor with ankylosing spondylitis or in good health (not recorded which).

This clonotype has just a few counts. This sequence joins TRBV28 and TRBJ2-6, with 8 positions matching TRBD1. This CDR3 comprises 15 residues. Germline CDR1 MDHEN, CDR2 SYDVKM. V shed 11 bases and J 6 bases; nucleotides not matched to a gene: 12. CDR3 DNA: TGTGCCCGACAGGGGTCCCGCCTGGAGGCCAACGTCCTGACTTTC. Its translation is CARQGSRLEANVLTF.

This clonotype was picked up a small number of times. The V and J genes are TRBV20-1 and TRBJ2-1; the match to TRBD2 covers 7 bases. Losses at the gene ends were 4 bases for V and 7 bases for J; bases not matched to a gene: 10. The CDR3 has 14 residues. CDR1 DFQATT and CDR2 SNEGSKA come from the germline V gene (reference sequence). CDR3 in DNA: TGCAGTGCTATATTTAATACGGGAGGTAATGAGCAGTTCTTC. It translates to CSAIFNTGGNEQFF.

This clonotype has more than one count but fewer than ten. The chain couples TRBV6-2 or TRBV6-3 to TRBJ2-1, with 7 bases fitting TRBD2. V gave up 2 bases and J gave up 5 bases; unmatched junction bases: 6. The CDR3 is 15 residues long. CDR1 and CDR2 (germline): MNHEY, SVGEGT. In nucleotides, the CDR3 is TGTGCCAGCAGTTACAGGCTAGCGGTCAACAATGAGCAGTTCTTC. Protein product: CASSYRLAVNNEQFF.

V usage is TRBV20-1 and J usage is TRBJ2-3, with D perhaps matching TRBD2 (5 bases). Germline CDR1 DFQATT, CDR2 SNEGSKA (reference sequence). The CDR3 consists of 14 residues. The V gene lost 5 bases and the J gene lost 3 bases, with 15 bases spanning the gap. CDR3 coding DNA: TGCAGTGCTGAAGCAAGGTCGGGGACAGATACGCAGTATTTT. Translating it yields CSAEARSGTDTQYF.

In its sample, this clonotype was seen many times. This rearrangement joins TRBV7-2 to TRBJ2-3; 11 bases are a match to TRBD2. CDR1 is SGHTA, CDR2 FQGNSA, per germline. This CDR3 has 15 residues. Germline trimming cut 4 bases from V and 5 bases from J; bases unmatched to any gene: 5. CDR3 amino acids: CASSYVAGGVDTQYF. CDR3 DNA: TGTGCCAGCAGCTACGTAGCGGGAGGGGTAGATACGCAGTATTTT. The full variable domain, completed using reference TRBV7-2 and TRBJ2-3, is GAGVSQSPSNKVTEKGKDVELRCDPISGHTALYWYRQSLGQGLEFLIYFQGNSAPDKSGLPSDRFSAERTGGSVSTLTIQRTQQEDSAVYLCASSYVAGGVDTQYFGPGTRLTVL.

The gene calls are TRBV7-2 and TRBJ1-4; 7 nucleotides align to TRBD1. Germline values: CDR1 SGHTA, CDR2 FQGNSA. The CDR3 contains 15 residues. V lost 5 bases and J lost 3; bases outside the gene matches: 6. CDR3 sequence (DNA): TGTGCCAGCAGCGCTCAGGGGGGACCTAATGAAAAACTGTTTTTT. Amino acids: CASSAQGGPNEKLFF. The full variable domain, completed using reference TRBV7-2 and TRBJ1-4, is GAGVSQSPSNKVTEKGKDVELRCDPISGHTALYWYRQSLGQGLEFLIYFQGNSAPDKSGLPSDRFSAERTGGSVSTLTIQRTQQEDSAVYLCASSAQGGPNEKLFFGSGTQLSVL.

The rearrangement links TRBV12-3 or TRBV12-4 to TRBJ2-1, with TRBD2 matching 8 bases. The CDR3 is 16 amino acids. Trimming at V came to 8 bases and at J to 8 bases, leaving 17 bases not matched to a gene. Here the CDR3 DNA reads TGTGCCAGCCTTAAAATAGAAGCGGGAGCTGCCGATGAGCAGTTCTTC. Translated, it gives CASLKIEAGAADEQFF.

This rearrangement joins TRBV29-1 to TRBJ2-5, with TRBD1 matching 7 bases. The J segment lost 5 bases and the V segment lost 5 bases, leaving 8 bases of the junction unmatched. The CDR3 covers 13 residues. Per germline, CDR1 SQVTM and CDR2 ANQGSEA. For the CDR3, the DNA is TGCAGCGTTACAGGGGTCCCACTGGAGACCCAGTACTTC. Translated, it gives CSVTGVPLETQYF.

The sample holds a few counts of this clonotype. The gene calls are TRBV6-2 or TRBV6-3 and TRBJ2-2, with D perhaps TRBD1 or TRBD2 (5 bases each). This CDR3 has 13 residues. Between the trimmed V and J ends, which lost 7 bases and 6 bases, there was a span of 12 bases. CDR1 is MNHEY and CDR2 is SVGEGT in the germline V gene. Here the CDR3 reads CASTPQGAGELFF. Written as DNA, the CDR3 is TGTGCCAGCACCCCCCAGGGAGCCGGGGAGCTGTTTTTT.

This clonotype was recorded at least ten times. The genes are TRBV12-3 or TRBV12-4 and TRBJ1-2; D is unresolved. The CDR3 covers 12 residues. Trimming removed 6 bases from V and 5 bases from J, with 10 bases in between. DNA for the CDR3: TGTGCCAGCAGCCATGACGGGTATGGCTACACCTTC. It codes for CASSHDGYGYTF.

This sequence joins TRBV6-1 and TRBJ2-2; a possible D gene is TRBD1 (5 bases). V shed 9 bases and J shed 4 bases, with 15 bases lying between them. The CDR3 is 14 residues long. CDR1 is MNHNS and CDR2 is SASEGT in the germline V gene. CDR3 DNA sequence: TGTGCCAGTAGGGGTGGGGTGTTCACCGGGGAGCTGTTTTTT. It encodes CASRGGVFTGELFF.

CDR3 nucleotides: TGCAGTGCTCCGACAGGGGGTAATTCACCCCTCCACTTT. Translated: CSAPTGGNSPLHF. The chain recombines TRBV20-1 with TRBJ1-6; 9 nucleotides align to TRBD1. The CDR3 is 13 amino acids. Looked up from germline, CDR1 is DFQATT and CDR2 is SNEGSKA (reference sequence). V shed 5 bases and J 6 bases; nucleotides not matched to a gene: 2.

This clonotype was counted a few times. J is TRBJ2-2 and V is TRBV6-5; 7 bases agree with TRBD1. This CDR3 contains 12 residues. The J segment lost 5 bases and the V segment lost 8 bases, leaving 2 bases of the junction unmatched. Germline CDR1 MNHEY, CDR2 SVGAGI. The CDR3 nucleotides read TGTGCCAGCTACAGGGGTACCGGGGAGCTGTTTTTT. Amino acids: CASYRGTGELFF.

In the case of this clonotype: Since no conserved phenylalanine or tryptophan closes the CDR3, a read error is the likely cause. It is unclear where the CDR3 begins or ends on the DNA, so no DNA is shown, and the CDR3 is as TCRdb lists it. The chain employs TRBV7-8 and TRBJ2-1; the D call of TRBD2 is as the table states it, not checked on the DNA. From its first to its last residue, the CDR3 has 14 amino acids. Germline loops: CDR1 SGHVS, CDR2 FQNEAQ. The CDR3 sequence is CASRLAHDSLLNTL.

A few counts support this clonotype. The chain carries TRBV6-1 and TRBJ1-4, with D maybe TRBD1 (6 bases). This CDR3 region has 16 residues. Trimming cost V 4 bases and J 1 base, with 13 bases left between them. Germline V gene sequence: CDR1 MNHNS, CDR2 SASEGT. The CDR3: CASSGDRSLTNEKLFF. CDR3 sequence (DNA): TGTGCCAGCAGTGGCGACAGGTCGTTAACTAATGAAAAACTGTTTTTT.

This clonotype has just a few counts. The gene calls are TRBV6-1 and TRBJ1-1; 7 positions match TRBD1. Germline loops: CDR1 MNHNS, CDR2 SASEGT. This CDR3 comprises 13 residues. Trimming removed 8 bases from V and 7 bases from J; junction bases left unmatched: 10. Here the CDR3 DNA reads TGTGCCAGCGGTCGGCAGGGGGTAGATGAAGCTTTCTTT. Translated, it gives CASGRQGVDEAFF.

The J gene is TRBJ2-7, the V gene TRBV5-1, with TRBD2 as a possible D gene (5 bases). The CDR3 covers 15 residues. Looked up from germline, CDR1 is SGHRS and CDR2 is YFSETQ. V was cut by 0 bases and J by 2 bases, with 12 bases left in between. CDR3 in amino acids: CASSLALGGTYEQYF. The CDR3 DNA is TGCGCCAGCAGCTTGGCCCTTGGAGGAACCTACGAGCAGTACTTC.

The chain employs TRBV20-1 and TRBJ1-6, with D tentatively TRBD1 (6 bases). Trimming took off 6 bases at V and 10 bases at J, with 16 bases between the two ends. This CDR3 spans 13 amino acids. From germline, CDR1 is DFQATT and CDR2 SNEGSKA (reference sequence). In nucleotides, the CDR3 is TGCAGTGCCGGGGGGCTACCTGGATCACCCCTCCACTTT. Residues: CSAGGLPGSPLHF.

The chain combines TRBV20-1 with TRBJ2-2; D perhaps matches TRBD1 (7 bases). There are 15 residues in the CDR3. CDR1 and CDR2 (germline): DFQATT, SNEGSKA (reference sequence). Trimming pared 3 bases from V and 2 bases from J, leaving 13 bases between. Here the CDR3 reads CSASGRGTNTGELFF. DNA for the CDR3: TGCAGTGCTAGCGGCAGGGGGACTAACACCGGGGAGCTGTTTTTT.

This clonotype came up a few times. The chain has TRBV29-1 and TRBJ2-2; 7 bases match TRBD2. V lost 1 base to trimming and J lost 3 bases; unmatched junction nucleotides: 8. The germline V gene has CDR1 SQVTM and CDR2 ANQGSEA. This CDR3 contains 16 residues. CDR3 sequence reads: CSVEAGRGLYTGELFF. The CDR3 DNA sequence: TGCAGCGTTGAAGCAGGGAGGGGCTTGTACACCGGGGAGCTGTTTTTT.

This clonotype was seen a few times. The chain couples TRBV6-2 or TRBV6-3 to TRBJ2-2; no definite D call. Trimming pared 0 bases from V and 0 bases from J, leaving 26 bases between. Germline loops: CDR1 MNHEY, CDR2 SVGEGT. The CDR3 spans 22 residues. This CDR3 reads CASSYSNDIRSPTLANTGELFF. The CDR3 DNA reads TGTGCCAGCAGTTACTCCAATGACATCCGGTCCCCCACACTCGCGAACACCGGGGAGCTGTTTTTT.

V and J are TRBV3-1 and TRBJ2-1; 11 bases agree with TRBD2. This CDR3 is built from 15 residues. Trimming at V came to 4 bases and at J to 6 bases, leaving 5 bases not matched to a gene. The germline CDR1 and CDR2 sequences are LGHDT and YNNKEL (reference sequence). In DNA form, the CDR3 reads TGTGCCAGCAGCCCAACTAGCGGGAGAACCAATGAGCAGTTCTTC. Protein product: CASSPTSGRTNEQFF.

This clonotype came up many times. This chain uses TRBV10-3 with TRBJ1-1; no clear D. The length of the CDR3 is 17 residues. The V end lost 0 bases, the J end lost 1 base, and 15 bases lay between the germline ends. CDR1 and CDR2 (germline): ENHRY, SYGVKD. This chain's CDR3 is CAISESFRGSKNTEAFF. The CDR3 nucleotides are TGTGCCATCAGTGAGTCGTTTAGAGGGAGTAAGAACACTGAAGCTTTCTTT.

This chain links TRBV29-1 with TRBJ2-5; D is ambiguous. This CDR3 is built from 12 residues. CDR1 SQVTM and CDR2 ANQGSEA come from the germline V gene. Trimming took off 2 bases at V and 2 bases at J, with 6 bases between the two ends. CDR3 in DNA: TGCAGCGTTGAACAATCTCAAGAGACCCAGTACTTC. As protein: CSVEQSQETQYF.

This chain uses TRBV27 with TRBJ1-1; 8 bases match TRBD1. After removal of 4 bases from V and 4 bases from J, the junction contained 8 bases not matched to a gene. This CDR3 comprises 15 residues. Per germline, CDR1 MNHEY and CDR2 SMNVEV (reference sequence). The CDR3: CASSSRGLGATEAFF. CDR3 in DNA: TGTGCCAGCAGTTCCAGGGGGCTCGGAGCCACTGAAGCTTTCTTT.

The rearrangement joins TRBV24-1 to TRBJ2-7; D is undetermined. This CDR3 contains 15 residues. V was shortened by 4 bases and J by 0 bases, with 12 bases between the two germline ends. Germline V CDR1 and CDR2: KGHDR, SFDVKD. For the CDR3, the DNA is TGTGCCACCAGTGAATCTAACCCCGGCTCCTACGAGCAGTACTTC. This gives the protein CATSESNPGSYEQYF.

CDR3 nucleotides: TGCGCCAGCAGCCAAGATTGGCGGGAGGGTCAGTTCTTC. Translated: CASSQDWREGQFF. This chain joins TRBV4-3 and TRBJ2-1; 9 nucleotides align to TRBD2. The CDR3 totals 13 residues. CDR1 is LGHNA, CDR2 YSLEER, per germline. The ends lost 0 bases at V and 13 bases at J; junction bases unmatched: 4.

CDR3 loop: CASSLSRAGNTIYF. Here the CDR3 DNA reads TGTGCCAGCAGCTTATCGAGGGCTGGAAACACCATATATTTT. The chain combines TRBV7-2 with TRBJ1-3; D not certain. Germline assignment: CDR1 SGHTA and CDR2 FQGNSA. The CDR3 contains 14 residues. V lost 2 bases and J 2 bases, leaving 7 bases between the germline ends.

The CDR3 spells CASSITRSYNEQFF. CDR3 DNA sequence: TGTGCCAGTAGTATAACTAGATCCTACAATGAGCAGTTCTTC. V and J are TRBV19 and TRBJ2-1; a weak D match, TRBD2 (5 bases). The length of the CDR3 is 14 residues. The germline CDR1 and CDR2 sequences are LNHDA and SQIVND (reference sequence). V was pared by 2 bases and J by 1 base, with 6 bases between.

This clonotype has a handful of counts. The chain links TRBV6-6 to TRBJ1-1, with D tentatively TRBD1 (6 bases). The CDR3 extends over 13 amino acids. Trimming cost V 7 bases and J 3 bases, with 12 bases left between them. Germline V gives CDR1 MNHNY, CDR2 SVGAGI (reference sequence). The CDR3 bases are TGTGCCAGCACCTACGCAGGGGACACTGAAGCTTTCTTT. Protein sequence: CASTYAGDTEAFF.

The chain recombines TRBV6-2 or TRBV6-3 with TRBJ2-3; TRBD1 aligns across 7 bases. CDR1 is MNHEY and CDR2 is SVGEGT in the germline V gene. The CDR3 totals 15 residues. The V segment lost 5 bases and the J segment 2 bases; nucleotides outside the gene matches: 7. Here the CDR3 DNA reads TGTGCCAGCAGTGACCGGACAGGACCCACAGATACGCAGTATTTT. This gives the protein CASSDRTGPTDTQYF.

This clonotype was counted only a few times. The rearrangement joins TRBV6-2 or TRBV6-3 to TRBJ2-3; 9 bases agree with TRBD2. The CDR3 sequence is 15 residues long. The germline V gene encodes CDR1 MNHEY and CDR2 SVGEGT. J was trimmed by 6 bases and V by 5 bases; bases with no gene match: 9. The DNA of the CDR3 is TGTGCCAGCAGTCCCAGGCGGGAGGGCCGTGATACGCAGTATTTT. This encodes CASSPRREGRDTQYF.